These 29 T cell receptor beta chains were all obtained from the same sample, sequenced in a study of shared clonotypes between healthy human individuals. Sequencing was performed with immunoSEQ multiplex PCR; in TCRdb, only in-frame clones are kept and a portion is missing. The table lists 2,500,000 or so clones, more than 85% of them singletons, with 0.36% in the top ten. Sequencing was done on a sample of naive CD4+ T cells from PBMCs. The subset denotes: CD45RA+ positively selected. The receptors here all came from a man aged 18-30 years in good health. Some clones in this sample may be carry-over from other donors' samples.

The chain is built from TRBV19 and TRBJ1-2; unclear D gene. CDR1 and CDR2 from the germline V gene are LNHDA and SQIVND (reference sequence). Trimming removed 0 bases at V and 8 bases at J, with 16 bases between. This CDR3 has 15 residues. DNA of the CDR3: TGTGCCAGTAGTATAGATGTTAGGCGGTTGAACGGCTACACCTTC. It yields the protein CASSIDVRRLNGYTF.

The chain has TRBV5-6 and TRBJ2-1, with D unresolved. There are 13 residues in the CDR3. V was pared by 1 base and J by 10 bases, with 12 bases between. The germline gives CDR1 SGHDT, CDR2 YYEEEE. CDR3 protein: CASSLKVGLEQFF. CDR3 sequence (DNA): TGTGCCAGCAGCTTGAAGGTCGGGCTCGAGCAGTTCTTC.

The chain joins TRBV9 to TRBJ1-3, with a tentative D call TRBD1 (5 bases). Germline V gene data show CDR1 as SGDLS and CDR2 as YYNGEE. Trimming stripped 0 bases from V and 0 bases from J, with 10 bases between. The CDR3 has 16 residues. CDR3: CASSVGQSFSGNTIYF. The DNA for the CDR3 is TGTGCCAGCAGCGTAGGACAGAGCTTCTCTGGAAACACCATATATTTT.

The chain employs TRBV9 and TRBJ1-4; D unclear. Per the germline V gene, CDR1 is SGDLS and CDR2 is YYNGEE. The CDR3 runs to 17 residues. Trimming left V 0 bases short and J 3 bases short, with 15 bases between. CDR3 in amino acids: CASSVDRGSKANEKLFF. The DNA of the CDR3 is TGTGCCAGCAGCGTAGATCGAGGGTCTAAAGCTAATGAAAAACTGTTTTTT.

CDR3 nucleotides: TGTGCCAGCAGCTTGGCTAATTACAATGAGCAGTTCTTC. Translation gives CASSLANYNEQFF. The J gene is TRBJ2-1, the V gene TRBV7-2; D gene unclear. There are 13 residues in the CDR3. Trimming took 3 bases from V and 4 from J, leaving 7 bases between them. Per the germline V gene, CDR1 is SGHTA and CDR2 is FQGNSA.

This chain joins TRBV28 and TRBJ1-1; D unclear. This CDR3 region has 14 residues. The germline CDR1 and CDR2 sequences are MDHEN and SYDVKM. The V gene lost 6 bases and the J gene lost 6 bases, with 17 bases spanning the gap. CDR3 DNA: TGTGCCAGCAGCCGTTCCGGAAGGCGGGCTGAAGCTTTCTTT. Amino acids: CASSRSGRRAEAFF. The whole variable domain, filled in from reference TRBV28 and TRBJ1-1, reads DVKVTQSSRYLVKRTGEKVFLECVQDMDHENMFWYRQDPGLGLRLIYFSYDVKMKEKGDIPEGYSVSREKKERFSLILESASTNQTSMYLCASSRSGRRAEAFFGQGTRLTVV.

The genes are TRBV5-1 and TRBJ2-3; 7 bases match TRBD2. Germline CDR1 and CDR2: SGHRS and YFSETQ. This CDR3 spans 18 amino acids. The V and J ends lost 0 bases and 0 bases, in that order; junction bases with no gene match: 10. Written as DNA, the CDR3 is TGCGCCAGCAGCTTGGCCCCTCGGGCTAGCGGAAGCACAGATACGCAGTATTTT. Protein: CASSLAPRASGSTDTQYF.

The chain couples TRBV18 to TRBJ2-3; D is tentatively TRBD1 or TRBD2 (5 bases each). The CDR3 sequence is 14 residues long. V was trimmed by 5 bases and J by 6 bases, leaving 15 bases between them. CDR1 and CDR2 from the germline V gene are KGHSH and LQKENI. Here the CDR3 reads CASSAGYGTDTQYF. The CDR3 DNA follows: TGTGCCAGCTCAGCAGGTTATGGGACGGATACGCAGTATTTT.

This clone has only a few counts. The genes are TRBV10-1 and TRBJ1-1, with 9 bases matching TRBD1. V shed 8 bases, J shed 1 base, and the junction held 8 bases outside the gene matches. CDR1 is WNHNN, CDR2 SYGVQD, per germline (reference sequence). This CDR3 contains 15 residues. CDR3 residues: CASQGQGKRNTEAFF. As DNA, the CDR3 is TGCGCCAGCCAAGGACAGGGGAAAAGGAACACTGAAGCTTTCTTT.

The rearrangement links TRBV5-1 to TRBJ2-7; possibly TRBD1 for D (6 bases). The V end was cut by 5 bases, the J end by 4 bases, with 16 bases between. CDR1 and CDR2 from the germline V gene are SGHRS and YFSETQ. The CDR3 length is 14 residues. The CDR3 region has the DNA TGCGCCAGCAGACCACAGACTCAGGGGTACGAGCAGTACTTC. Its protein product is CASRPQTQGYEQYF.

V usage is TRBV4-1 and J usage is TRBJ2-3; D unresolved. Germline V lookup: CDR1 MGHRA, CDR2 YSYEKL. The CDR3 covers 17 residues. Deletions cut 1 base from V and 1 base from J, with 15 bases between. As DNA, the CDR3 is TGCGCCAGCAGCCAAGCCCCATCTGTACGCGGCACAGATACGCAGTATTTT. Its protein product is CASSQAPSVRGTDTQYF.

This chain joins TRBV9 and TRBJ2-3; 7 bases map to TRBD1. The J segment lost 8 bases and the V segment lost 3 bases, leaving 15 bases of the junction unmatched. Germline V CDR1 and CDR2: SGDLS, YYNGEE. CDR3 length: 16 residues. This CDR3 reads CASSDRQTGKGATQYF. Written as DNA, the CDR3 is TGTGCCAGCAGCGACAGACAGACAGGGAAGGGGGCTACGCAGTATTTT. Full variable domain (remainder filled in from reference TRBV9 and TRBJ2-3): DSGVTQTPKHLITATGQRVTLRCSPRSGDLSVYWYQQSLDQGLQFLIQYYNGEERAKGNILERFSAQQFPDLHSELNLSSLELGDSALYFCASSDRQTGKGATQYFGPGTRLTVL.

This chain uses TRBV7-6 with TRBJ2-7; 10 nucleotides agree with TRBD1. The germline V gene encodes CDR1 SGHVS and CDR2 FNYEAQ. The ends lost 5 bases at V and 7 bases at J; junction bases unmatched: 20. The length of the CDR3 is 18 residues. In DNA form, the CDR3 reads TGTGCCAGCAGCCGGATCGTACATCCGGGACAGGGGTTTTGGGAGCAGTACTTC. This sequence encodes CASSRIVHPGQGFWEQYF.

Of note for this clone: Different DNA sequences within this sample yield the same CDR3. The chain links TRBV2 to TRBJ1-2; the match to TRBD1 covers 7 bases. CDR3 size: 12 residues. V was clipped by 7 bases and J by 4 bases; unmatched bases: 3. In germline, CDR1 is SNHLY, CDR2 FYNNEI. CDR3 DNA sequence: TGTGCCAGCACTGGACAGGCCTATGGCTACACCTTC. Its translation is CASTGQAYGYTF.

V usage is TRBV5-1 and J usage is TRBJ2-2; 10 bases match TRBD2. The CDR3 totals 16 residues. Germline V lookup: CDR1 SGHRS, CDR2 YFSETQ. Trimming at V came to 5 bases and at J to 7 bases, leaving 11 bases not matched to a gene. The CDR3 sequence is CASRGGLAGVDGELFF. In DNA form, the CDR3 reads TGCGCCAGCAGGGGCGGGCTAGCGGGAGTTGACGGGGAGCTGTTTTTT.

The chain couples TRBV7-3 to TRBJ2-1; TRBD2 matches at 7 bases. With 5 bases clipped from V and 9 bases from J, the junction kept 10 bases outside the gene matches. The germline CDR1 and CDR2 sequences are SGHTA and FQGTGA. This CDR3 has 14 residues. The CDR3 loop reads CASSPPGPGGEQFF. CDR3 DNA: TGTGCCAGCAGCCCTCCGGGGCCGGGGGGTGAGCAGTTCTTC.

This chain connects TRBV28 to TRBJ1-5; no firm D call. Germline CDR1 and CDR2: MDHEN and SYDVKM. The CDR3 contains 13 residues. The germline V and J ends were trimmed by 6 bases and 0 bases, with 6 bases remaining between them. CDR3 DNA sequence: TGTGCCAGCAGGACCCATAGCAATCAGCCCCAGCATTTT. The encoded protein is CASRTHSNQPQHF. The whole variable domain, remainder taken from reference TRBV28 and TRBJ1-5, is DVKVTQSSRYLVKRTGEKVFLECVQDMDHENMFWYRQDPGLGLRLIYFSYDVKMKEKGDIPEGYSVSREKKERFSLILESASTNQTSMYLCASRTHSNQPQHFGDGTRLSIL.

The rearrangement uses TRBV2 and TRBJ1-4; TRBD1 aligns across 8 bases. Germline CDR1 and CDR2: SNHLY and FYNNEI. This CDR3 comprises 15 residues. J lost 3 bases, V lost 6 bases, and 6 bases had no gene match. The CDR3 nucleotides read TGTGCCAGCAGAGGACAGGGTACGGCTAATGAAAAACTGTTTTTT. Translated, it gives CASRGQGTANEKLFF.

This clone was recorded a few times. The same CDR3 can be traced to other DNA sequences in this sample. The V call is TRBV5-1, the J call TRBJ1-4; possibly TRBD1 for D (6 bases). Germline CDR1 is SGHRS and CDR2 is YFSETQ. V was trimmed by 1 base and J by 8 bases, leaving 12 bases between them. The CDR3 is 14 amino acids. The CDR3 nucleotides are TGCGCCAGCAGCTTGAACAGGGTTGGGGAAAAACTGTTTTTT. Its protein is CASSLNRVGEKLFF.

V is TRBV19 and J is TRBJ1-5; 10 bases match TRBD1. Germline CDR1 is LNHDA and CDR2 is SQIVND (reference sequence). Losses at the gene ends were 4 bases for V and 5 bases for J; bases not matched to a gene: 5. The CDR3 extends over 15 amino acids. This CDR3 reads CASSTTGGAHQPQHF. The CDR3 nucleotides are TGTGCCAGTAGTACGACAGGGGGCGCGCATCAGCCCCAGCATTTT.

The chain links TRBV18 to TRBJ2-1; no clear D gene. CDR3 size: 12 residues. The V and J ends lost 6 bases and 9 bases respectively, with 12 bases between them. CDR1 KGHSH and CDR2 LQKENI come from the germline V gene. This chain's CDR3 is CASSRAAVEQFF. CDR3 DNA sequence: TGTGCCAGCTCTAGGGCCGCGGTTGAGCAGTTCTTC.

J is TRBJ1-4 and V is TRBV28; 7 positions match TRBD1. With 7 bases clipped from V and 6 bases from J, the junction kept 5 bases outside the gene matches. The CDR3 is 13 amino acids. CDR1 MDHEN and CDR2 SYDVKM come from the germline V gene. This CDR3 reads CASTGTADEKLFF. In DNA, the CDR3 is TGTGCCAGCACGGGGACAGCGGATGAAAAACTGTTTTTT.

This clone was observed a handful of times. V usage is TRBV7-2 and J usage is TRBJ1-1, with a possible D match to TRBD1 (6 bases). In germline, CDR1 is SGHTA, CDR2 FQGNSA. Trimming shortened V by 4 bases and J by 2 bases, and 14 bases separated the two germline ends. This CDR3 spans 15 amino acids. The CDR3 spells CASSSIHRVNTEAFF. The CDR3 DNA reads as TGTGCCAGCAGCTCCATTCACAGGGTAAACACTGAAGCTTTCTTT.

This chain uses TRBV28 with TRBJ2-6; possibly TRBD2 for D (5 bases). This CDR3 spans 16 amino acids. Trimming cost V 4 bases and J 0 bases, with 10 bases left between them. Germline-derived CDR1 and CDR2 are MDHEN and SYDVKM. DNA of the CDR3: TGTGCCAGCAGTTCAGCACGGGGCTCTGGGGCCAACGTCCTGACTTTC. Encoded protein: CASSSARGSGANVLTF. Variable domain in full (rest from reference TRBV28 and TRBJ2-6): DVKVTQSSRYLVKRTGEKVFLECVQDMDHENMFWYRQDPGLGLRLIYFSYDVKMKEKGDIPEGYSVSREKKERFSLILESASTNQTSMYLCASSSARGSGANVLTFGAGSRLTVL.

This chain connects TRBV5-6 to TRBJ1-2; 7 nucleotides align to TRBD1. Germline values: CDR1 SGHDT, CDR2 YYEEEE. With 1 base clipped from V and 4 bases from J, the junction kept 1 base outside the gene matches. CDR3 size: 13 residues. CDR3 region: CASSLYRGYGYTF. CDR3 DNA: TGTGCCAGCAGCTTGTACAGGGGCTATGGCTACACCTTC. Variable domain in full (rest from reference TRBV5-6 and TRBJ1-2): DAGVTQSPTHLIKTRGQQVTLRCSPKSGHDTVSWYQQALGQGPQFIFQYYEEEERQRGNFPDRFSGHQFPNYSSELNVNALLLGDSALYLCASSLYRGYGYTFGSGTRLTVV.

The rearrangement uses TRBV11-2 and TRBJ2-5; D remains ambiguous. The J call may be mistaken, given a closer DNA end match to TRBJ2-7. Germline loops: CDR1 SGHAT, CDR2 FQNNGV. The CDR3 has 12 amino acids. For the CDR3, the DNA is TGTGCCAGCAGCTCACAACCCTACGAGCAGTACTTC. Its translation is CASSSQPYEQYF.

This chain uses TRBV27 with TRBJ2-1, with D possibly being TRBD1 or TRBD2 (5 bases each). Germline V gene lookup returns CDR1 MNHEY and CDR2 SMNVEV (reference sequence). V was clipped by 2 bases and J by 10 bases, with 12 bases between them. This CDR3 contains 13 residues. Here the CDR3 reads CASSLRDLREQFF. CDR3 nucleotides: TGTGCCAGCAGTTTAAGGGACCTCAGGGAGCAGTTCTTC.

The V gene is TRBV9, the J gene TRBJ1-1; TRBD1 matches at 7 bases. The J segment lost 1 base and the V segment lost 1 base, leaving 4 bases of the junction unmatched. The CDR3 spans 15 residues. Germline CDR1 reads SGDLS; CDR2 reads YYNGEE. Written as DNA, the CDR3 is TGTGCCAGCAGCGTAAGGGGACAGCCGAACACTGAAGCTTTCTTT. Protein product: CASSVRGQPNTEAFF.

This rearrangement joins TRBV5-1 to TRBJ2-7, with D perhaps matching TRBD1 (5 bases). The CDR3 spans 14 residues. In germline, CDR1 is SGHRS, CDR2 YFSETQ. Trimming took 2 bases from V and 3 from J, leaving 12 bases between them. As DNA, the CDR3 is TGCGCCAGCAGCTTAAGCCAGGGCGGCTACGAGCAGTACTTC. Its translation: CASSLSQGGYEQYF.